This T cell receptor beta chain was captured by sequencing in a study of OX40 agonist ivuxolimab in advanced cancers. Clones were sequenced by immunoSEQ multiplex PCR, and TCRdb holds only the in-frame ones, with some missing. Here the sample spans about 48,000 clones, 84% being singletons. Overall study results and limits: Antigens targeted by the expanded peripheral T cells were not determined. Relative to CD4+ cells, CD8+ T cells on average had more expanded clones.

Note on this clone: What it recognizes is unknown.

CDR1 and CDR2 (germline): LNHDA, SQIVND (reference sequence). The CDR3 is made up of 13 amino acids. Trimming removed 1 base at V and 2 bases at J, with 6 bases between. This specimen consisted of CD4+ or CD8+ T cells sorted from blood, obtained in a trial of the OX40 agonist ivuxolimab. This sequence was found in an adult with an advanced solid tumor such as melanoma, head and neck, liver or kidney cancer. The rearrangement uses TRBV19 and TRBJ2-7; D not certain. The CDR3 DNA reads TGTGCCAGTAGTATAGCTCACACCTACGAGCAGTACTTC. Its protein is CASSIAHTYEQYF.